The 11 T cell receptor beta chains presented below share a single source sample, sequenced in a study of T cell repertoires in cytomegalovirus infection. Using its own MiXCR run on the reads, TCRdb lists one record per CDR3 protein. The sample carries about 130,000 distinct CDR3 sequences, about 10% recorded once. Sample: PBMCs. These receptors were taken from a human donor in good health (CMV status not recorded). Some clones in this sample may be carry-over from other donors' samples.

The chain is built from TRBV19 and TRBJ1-5; D remains unclear. The germline V gene encodes CDR1 LNHDA and CDR2 SQIVND (reference sequence). CDR3 length: 14 amino acids. V gave up 5 bases and J gave up 5 bases, with 13 bases separating them. This CDR3 is CASSAAAGDQPQHF. Written as DNA, the CDR3 is TGTGCCAGTAGTGCGGCCGCGGGAGATCAGCCCCAGCATTTT.

This clonotype was counted ten times or more. The chain joins TRBV7-9 to TRBJ1-1; a weak D match, TRBD1 (6 bases). This CDR3 is built from 14 residues. Trimming removed 6 bases at V and 5 bases at J, with 16 bases between. Germline CDR1 SEHNR, CDR2 FQNEAQ (reference sequence). CDR3: CASRITTGQTEAFF. CDR3 coding DNA: TGTGCCAGCAGAATAACTACAGGGCAGACTGAAGCTTTCTTT.

At least ten counts were recorded for this clonotype. V gene TRBV6-6 combines with J gene TRBJ2-7, with 7 positions matching TRBD1. Germline values: CDR1 MNHNY, CDR2 SVGAGI (reference sequence). The CDR3 totals 15 residues. J gave up 4 bases and V 6 bases, and 12 bases lay outside the gene matches. For the CDR3, the DNA is TGTGCCAGCAGCTCTCGACAGGGAGTATGGTACGAGCAGTACTTC. Its protein is CASSSRQGVWYEQYF.

This clonotype was counted at least ten times. V gene TRBV30 combines with J gene TRBJ2-7; 12 nucleotides align to TRBD1. The CDR3 consists of 13 residues. V gave up 8 bases and J gave up 5 bases; unmatched junction bases: 7. Germline V gives CDR1 GTSNPN, CDR2 SVGIG (reference sequence). The CDR3 loop is CAGTGTGGHEQYF. The CDR3 nucleotides read TGTGCCGGTACCGGGACAGGGGGCCACGAGCAGTACTTC. The full variable domain, its missing parts supplied by reference TRBV30 and TRBJ2-7, is SQTIHQWPATLVQPVGSPLSLECTVEGTSNPNLYWYRQAAGRGLQLLFYSVGIGQISSEVPQNLSASRPQDRQFILSSKKLLLSDSGFYLCAGTGTGGHEQYFGPGTRLTVT.

This clonotype was picked up a small number of times. The rearrangement joins TRBV5-6 to TRBJ1-4, with 7 positions matching TRBD1. Germline V gene data show CDR1 as SGHDT and CDR2 as YYEEEE. V shed 5 bases and J 7 bases; nucleotides not matched to a gene: 8. The CDR3 sequence is 14 residues long. CDR3 protein: CASRKTGESEKLFF. CDR3 nucleotide sequence: TGTGCCAGCAGGAAAACAGGGGAGAGTGAAAAACTGTTTTTT. The whole variable domain, remainder taken from reference TRBV5-6 and TRBJ1-4, is DAGVTQSPTHLIKTRGQQVTLRCSPKSGHDTVSWYQQALGQGPQFIFQYYEEEERQRGNFPDRFSGHQFPNYSSELNVNALLLGDSALYLCASRKTGESEKLFFGSGTQLSVL.

The DNA for the CDR3 is TGTGCCGCCGGGACAGGGTACAATGAGCAGTTCTTC. Translating gives CAAGTGYNEQFF. V and J are TRBV19 and TRBJ2-1; 9 bases align to TRBD1. Germline trimming cut 11 bases from V and 4 bases from J; bases unmatched to any gene: 3. The CDR3 has 12 residues. Germline CDR1 is LNHDA and CDR2 is SQIVND (reference sequence).

The chain carries TRBV3-1 and TRBJ2-1; no definite D call. Germline loops: CDR1 LGHDT, CDR2 YNNKEL (reference sequence). The CDR3 contains 13 residues. Trimming left V 1 base short and J 8 bases short, with 9 bases between. DNA for the CDR3: TGTGCCAGCAGCCAAGGGTATCTCTATGAGCAGTTCTTC. Its translation is CASSQGYLYEQFF.

This clonotype has more than one count but fewer than ten. V gene TRBV28 combines with J gene TRBJ2-7, with D maybe TRBD1 (5 bases). V was shortened by 8 bases and J by 0 bases, with 14 bases between the two germline ends. The germline CDR1 and CDR2 sequences are MDHEN and SYDVKM. This CDR3 contains 14 residues. The CDR3 nucleotides are TGTGCCAGCTTATCCCAGGGTAGCTCCTACGAGCAGTACTTC. Its translation is CASLSQGSSYEQYF.

This clonotype turned up a few times. The chain joins TRBV27 to TRBJ1-5; D remains ambiguous. V gave up 5 bases and J gave up 1 base, with 12 bases separating them. The CDR3 extends over 15 amino acids. Germline lookup yields CDR1 MNHEY and CDR2 SMNVEV (reference sequence). As DNA, the CDR3 is TGTGCCAGCAGTCCCCTTCCAGGAAGCAATCAGCCCCAGCATTTT. Protein sequence: CASSPLPGSNQPQHF.

This clonotype was detected many times. The chain recombines TRBV3-1 with TRBJ2-7; possible D gene TRBD2, 5 bases. CDR1 LGHDT and CDR2 YNNKEL come from the germline V gene (reference sequence). V shed 3 bases and J shed 3 bases, with 6 bases lying between them. The CDR3 runs to 12 residues. The CDR3 spells CASSQDFYEQYF. The CDR3 DNA is TGTGCCAGCAGCCAGGACTTCTACGAGCAGTACTTC.

This clonotype has ten or more counts. The chain carries TRBV2 and TRBJ1-4; TRBD1 matches 11 bases. The CDR3 length is 17 residues. Germline-derived CDR1 and CDR2 are SNHLY and FYNNEI. V dropped 6 bases and J dropped 1; count of bases not matched to a gene: 7. The CDR3 DNA reads TGTGCCAGCAGACCTGGACAGGGGGCGGTAACTAATGAAAAACTGTTTTTT. Encoded protein: CASRPGQGAVTNEKLFF. The whole variable domain, remainder taken from reference TRBV2 and TRBJ1-4, is EPEVTQTPSHQVTQMGQEVILRCVPISNHLYFYWYRQILGQKVEFLVSFYNNEISEKSEIFDDQFSVERPDGSNFTLKIRSTKLEDSAMYFCASRPGQGAVTNEKLFFGSGTQLSVL.